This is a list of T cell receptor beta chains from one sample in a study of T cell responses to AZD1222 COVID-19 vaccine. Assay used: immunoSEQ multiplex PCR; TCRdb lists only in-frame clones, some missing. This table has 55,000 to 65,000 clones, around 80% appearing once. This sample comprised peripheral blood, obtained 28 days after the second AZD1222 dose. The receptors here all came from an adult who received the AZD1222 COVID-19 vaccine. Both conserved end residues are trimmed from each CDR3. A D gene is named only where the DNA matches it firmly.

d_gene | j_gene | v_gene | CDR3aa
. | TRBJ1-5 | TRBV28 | ASSPMGGNQPQH
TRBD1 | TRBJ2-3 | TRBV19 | ASSTRTGNTDTQY
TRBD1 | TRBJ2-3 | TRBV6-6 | ASSRNSRDRISSTDTQY
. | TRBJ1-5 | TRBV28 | ASARRTVQNQPQH
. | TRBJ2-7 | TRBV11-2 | ASSLGLRGLYDEQY
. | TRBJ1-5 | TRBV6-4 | ASSDPPLAEANQPQH
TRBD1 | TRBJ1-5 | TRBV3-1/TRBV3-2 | ASSPTGYNQPQH
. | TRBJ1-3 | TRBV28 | ASRDSSSGNTIY
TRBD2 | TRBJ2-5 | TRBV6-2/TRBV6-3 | ASSYWGTSGSGRETQY
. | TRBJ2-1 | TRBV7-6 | ASSPPVSGYNEQF
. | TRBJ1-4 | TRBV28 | ASSAGGMSNEKLF
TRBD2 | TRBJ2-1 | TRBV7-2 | ASSRAGTSGGPEQF
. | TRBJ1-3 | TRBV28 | ASSLNREGNTIY
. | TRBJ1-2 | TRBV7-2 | ASSPDTTSYYGYT
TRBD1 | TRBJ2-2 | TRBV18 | ASSQGQGFAGELF
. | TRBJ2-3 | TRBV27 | ASSLFWSGIGTDTQY
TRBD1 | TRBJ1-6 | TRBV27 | ASRQGAILPLH
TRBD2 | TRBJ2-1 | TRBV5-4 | ASSSRLALTSYYNEQF
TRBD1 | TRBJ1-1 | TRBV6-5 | ASEFGQGSTEAF